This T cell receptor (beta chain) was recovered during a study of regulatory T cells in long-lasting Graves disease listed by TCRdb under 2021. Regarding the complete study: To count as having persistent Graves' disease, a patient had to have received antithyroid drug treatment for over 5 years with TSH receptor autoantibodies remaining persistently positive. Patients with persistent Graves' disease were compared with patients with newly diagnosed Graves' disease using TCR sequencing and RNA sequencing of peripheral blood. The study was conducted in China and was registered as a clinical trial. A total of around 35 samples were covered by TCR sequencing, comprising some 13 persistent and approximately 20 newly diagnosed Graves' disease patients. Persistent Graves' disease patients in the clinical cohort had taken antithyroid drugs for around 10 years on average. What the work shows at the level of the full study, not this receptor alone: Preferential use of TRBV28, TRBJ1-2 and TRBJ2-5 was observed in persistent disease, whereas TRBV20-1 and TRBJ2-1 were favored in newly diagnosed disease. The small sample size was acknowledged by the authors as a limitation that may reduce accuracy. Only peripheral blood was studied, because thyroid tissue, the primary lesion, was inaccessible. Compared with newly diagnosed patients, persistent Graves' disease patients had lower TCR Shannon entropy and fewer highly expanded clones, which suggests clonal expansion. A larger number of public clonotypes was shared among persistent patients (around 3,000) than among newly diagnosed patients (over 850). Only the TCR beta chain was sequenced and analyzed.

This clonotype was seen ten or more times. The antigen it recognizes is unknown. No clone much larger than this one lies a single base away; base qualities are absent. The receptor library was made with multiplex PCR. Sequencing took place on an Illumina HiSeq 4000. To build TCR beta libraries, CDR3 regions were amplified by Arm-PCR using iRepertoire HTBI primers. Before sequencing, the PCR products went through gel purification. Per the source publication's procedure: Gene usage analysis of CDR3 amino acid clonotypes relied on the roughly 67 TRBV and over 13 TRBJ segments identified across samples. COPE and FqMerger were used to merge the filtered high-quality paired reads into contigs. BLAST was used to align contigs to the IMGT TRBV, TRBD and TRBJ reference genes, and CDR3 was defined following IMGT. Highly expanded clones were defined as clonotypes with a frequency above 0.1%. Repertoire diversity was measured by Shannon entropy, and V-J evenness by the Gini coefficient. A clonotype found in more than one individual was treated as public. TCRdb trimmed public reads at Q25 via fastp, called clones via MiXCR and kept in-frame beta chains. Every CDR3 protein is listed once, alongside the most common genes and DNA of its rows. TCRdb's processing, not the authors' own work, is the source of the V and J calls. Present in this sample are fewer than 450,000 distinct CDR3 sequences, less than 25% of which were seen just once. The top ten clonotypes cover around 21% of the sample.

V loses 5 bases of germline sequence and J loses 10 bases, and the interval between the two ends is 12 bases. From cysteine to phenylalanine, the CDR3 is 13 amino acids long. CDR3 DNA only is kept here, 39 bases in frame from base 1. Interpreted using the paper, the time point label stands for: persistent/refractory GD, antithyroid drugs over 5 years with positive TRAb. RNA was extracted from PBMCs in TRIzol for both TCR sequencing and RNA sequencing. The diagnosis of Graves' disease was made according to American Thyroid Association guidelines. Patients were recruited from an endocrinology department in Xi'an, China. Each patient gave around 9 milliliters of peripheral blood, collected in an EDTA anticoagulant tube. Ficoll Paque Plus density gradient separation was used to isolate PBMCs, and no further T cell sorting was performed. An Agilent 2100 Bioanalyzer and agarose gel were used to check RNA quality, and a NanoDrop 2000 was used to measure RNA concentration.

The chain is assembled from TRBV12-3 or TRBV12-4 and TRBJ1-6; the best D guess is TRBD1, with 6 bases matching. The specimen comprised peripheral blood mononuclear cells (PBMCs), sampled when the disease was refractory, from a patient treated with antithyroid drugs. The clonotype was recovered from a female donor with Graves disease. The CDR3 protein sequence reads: CASSPGVKSPLHF. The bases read TGTGCCAGCAGTCCAGGGGTAAAATCACCCCTCCACTTT.